These 4 T cell receptor beta chains were all obtained from the same sample, sequenced in a study of blood T cell repertoires in COVID-19. Data came from immunoSEQ multiplex PCR; TCRdb stores just in-frame clones and leaves some out. The repertoire holds about 110,000 clones, about four fifths seen once, with 15% to 20% in the top ten. The source material was peripheral blood. These receptors were obtained from a woman aged 55-69 years with acute or convalescent COVID-19.

The chain employs TRBV6-2 or TRBV6-3 and TRBJ2-7, with D tentatively TRBD2 (6 bases). The V end lost 5 bases, the J end lost 3 bases, and 14 bases lay between the germline ends. Per germline, CDR1 MNHEY and CDR2 SVGEGT. The CDR3 sequence is 14 residues long. CDR3 bases: TGTGCCAGCAGTCCGCGGAGGGGTAACTACGAGCAGTACTTC. This encodes CASSPRRGNYEQYF.

The chain has TRBV7-3 and TRBJ2-2, with TRBD1 as a possible D gene (5 bases). With 6 bases removed from V and 0 bases from J, the gap between germline ends came to 11 bases. The CDR3 extends over 15 amino acids. The germline CDR1 and CDR2 sequences are SGHTA and FQGTGA. The CDR3 DNA sequence: TGTGCCAGCAGTACAGGCTTTTCGAACACCGGGGAGCTGTTTTTT. Its protein is CASSTGFSNTGELFF.

This clone was found once. The V call is TRBV7-2, the J call TRBJ1-5; D may be TRBD1 (6 bases). This CDR3 spans 13 amino acids. Trimming removed 2 bases at V and 9 bases at J, with 11 bases between. The germline V gene has CDR1 SGHTA and CDR2 FQGNSA. The CDR3 loop reads CASSLRRGRPQHF. As DNA, the CDR3 is TGTGCCAGCAGCTTACGCAGGGGAAGGCCCCAGCATTTT.

This chain joins TRBV6-6 and TRBJ2-2, with 7 bases lining up with TRBD2. The germline V gene encodes CDR1 MNHNY and CDR2 SVGAGI (reference sequence). Unmatched junction bases numbered 3, after V lost 5 bases and J lost 6 bases. The length of the CDR3 is 13 residues. The CDR3 nucleotides are TGTGCCAGCAGTCCACGGGGGGCCGGGGAGCTGTTTTTT. Translated: CASSPRGAGELFF.